The source of this T cell receptor beta chain is a study of blood T cell repertoires in COVID-19. The V end was cut by 0 bases, the J end by 7 bases, with 15 bases between. The CDR3 is made up of 16 amino acids. Germline values: CDR1 LGHNA, CDR2 YNFKEQ. The authors' processing: The authors estimated nucleated cell counts from reference gene primer amplification. TCRdb's copy holds only in-frame clones and misses some; the assay was immunoSEQ multiplex PCR. Clone size and V and J calls were adopted from that table, with D and trimming inferred from the DNA. The sample has 300,000 to 350,000 clones; about nine tenths are singletons.

The receptor's source is a young man with COVID-19, enrolled during active disease. V gene TRBV4-2 combines with J gene TRBJ1-4, with D unresolved. Sequences were obtained from peripheral blood. CDR3 in amino acids: CASSQDQAALGEKLFF. As DNA, the CDR3 is TGTGCCAGCAGCCAAGATCAGGCAGCTCTTGGTGAAAAACTGTTTTTT.